Presented here are 19 T cell receptor beta chains from one specimen sequenced in a study of cytomegalovirus exposure and HLA in healthy donors. Primers for the PCR totalled 60 Vbeta and 13 Jbeta. The table came from immunoSEQ multiplex PCR; TCRdb's copy has only in-frame clones and leaves some out. The repertoire holds approximately 110,000 clones, 75% to 85% seen once, with more than 1.5% in the top ten. The sequenced material came from PBMCs. These receptors were taken from a man over 45 in good health and CMV-seronegative.

This clone has only a few counts. The CDR3 bases are TGTGCCAGCAGTTACTGGTCCGGCACTGAAGCTTTCTTT. Translated, it gives CASSYWSGTEAFF. The V and J genes are TRBV6-5 and TRBJ1-1; D is ambiguous. This CDR3 is built from 13 residues. V was pared by 1 base and J by 4 bases, with 7 bases between. Per the germline V gene, CDR1 is MNHEY and CDR2 is SVGAGI.

The sample holds one count of this clone. The chain employs TRBV7-9 and TRBJ2-7; 8 bases line up with TRBD1. The J segment lost 5 bases and the V segment lost 3 bases, leaving 9 bases of the junction unmatched. Germline values: CDR1 SEHNR, CDR2 FQNEAQ (reference sequence). The CDR3 runs 15 residues. The CDR3 is CASSFMSRGLHEQYF. CDR3 nucleotide sequence: TGTGCCAGCAGCTTTATGTCCAGGGGGCTTCACGAGCAGTACTTC.

The rearrangement links TRBV7-2 to TRBJ1-1; tentative D call: TRBD1 (5 bases). This CDR3 comprises 15 residues. Trimming cost V 0 bases and J 0 bases, with 8 bases left between them. Looked up from germline, CDR1 is SGHTA and CDR2 is FQGNSA. The CDR3 DNA reads TGTGCCAGCAGCTTAGCAGGGGAAGTGAACACTGAAGCTTTCTTT. Encoded protein: CASSLAGEVNTEAFF.

The sample holds a few counts of this clone. This sequence joins TRBV5-6 and TRBJ1-6; unclear D gene. Trimming shortened V by 2 bases and J by 9 bases, and 12 bases separated the two germline ends. The length of the CDR3 is 14 residues. Germline assignment: CDR1 SGHDT and CDR2 YYEEEE. DNA of the CDR3: TGTGCCAGCAGCTTCCCCGCGTCGGGTTCACCCCTCCACTTT. Translating gives CASSFPASGSPLHF.

The chain combines TRBV5-8 with TRBJ1-4; 7 nucleotides line up with TRBD1. Germline-derived CDR1 and CDR2 are SGHTS and YDEGEE. V lost 4 bases to trimming and J lost 6 bases; unmatched junction nucleotides: 9. The CDR3 length is 15 residues. CDR3 sequence (DNA): TGTGCCAGCAGCCCCTGGAGGGGGCGGGATGAAAAACTGTTTTTT. Translating gives CASSPWRGRDEKLFF.

The chain recombines TRBV5-1 with TRBJ1-6; 7 bases agree with TRBD1. This CDR3 comprises 15 residues. Germline CDR1 is SGHRS and CDR2 is YFSETQ. J was trimmed by 9 bases and V by 5 bases; bases with no gene match: 11. The CDR3 reads CASREQGQGSSPLHF. DNA of the CDR3: TGCGCCAGCAGAGAACAGGGGCAGGGTAGTTCACCCCTCCACTTT.

The chain carries TRBV7-8 and TRBJ1-5; D unclear. With 1 base removed from V and 6 bases from J, the gap between germline ends came to 16 bases. Germline V gene lookup returns CDR1 SGHVS and CDR2 FQNEAQ. The CDR3 runs 16 residues. The CDR3 reads CASSLVEGRSFQPQHF. The CDR3, as DNA: TGTGCCAGCAGCTTAGTGGAGGGTCGCTCATTTCAGCCCCAGCATTTT.

The V gene is TRBV19, the J gene TRBJ2-2, with 8 bases fitting TRBD1. This CDR3 has 15 residues. V shed 4 bases, J shed 5 bases, and the junction held 6 bases outside the gene matches. Germline V gene data show CDR1 as LNHDA and CDR2 as SQIVND (reference sequence). The CDR3 here is CASSTFNRGTGELFF. CDR3 coding DNA: TGTGCCAGTAGTACCTTCAACAGGGGGACCGGGGAGCTGTTTTTT.

V gene TRBV5-1 combines with J gene TRBJ2-1, with D perhaps TRBD2 (5 bases). CDR1 SGHRS and CDR2 YFSETQ come from the germline V gene. The CDR3 length is 16 residues. Trimming took off 4 bases at V and 0 bases at J, with 14 bases between the two ends. CDR3 protein: CASSIGLSSSYNEQFF. CDR3 bases: TGCGCCAGCAGCATCGGACTTTCCAGCTCCTACAATGAGCAGTTCTTC. Combining the CDR3 with reference TRBV5-1 and TRBJ2-1 gives the whole variable domain KAGVTQTPRYLIKTRGQQVTLSCSPISGHRSVSWYQQTPGQGLQFLFEYFSETQRNKGNFPGRFSGRQFSNSRSEMNVSTLELGDSALYLCASSIGLSSSYNEQFFGPGTRLTVL.

A note on this clone: The sample contains more than one DNA sequence encoding this CDR3. This chain links TRBV2 with TRBJ2-3; possible D gene TRBD2, 5 bases. Trimming stripped 4 bases from V and 6 bases from J, with 14 bases between. CDR1 SNHLY and CDR2 FYNNEI come from the germline V gene. This CDR3 comprises 14 residues. CDR3 protein: CASSGTSRRDTQYF. The CDR3 region has the DNA TGTGCCAGCAGTGGGACTTCCCGTCGGGATACGCAGTATTTT.

The V and J genes are TRBV5-1 and TRBJ2-3, with 14 bases aligning to TRBD2. J lost 5 bases, V lost 8 bases, and 4 bases had no gene match. Germline V gene lookup returns CDR1 SGHRS and CDR2 YFSETQ. The CDR3 spans 14 residues. The CDR3 spells CASPGLAGEDTQYF. The CDR3 DNA is TGCGCCAGTCCGGGACTAGCGGGGGAAGATACGCAGTATTTT. The full variable domain, with the rest looked up from reference TRBV5-1 and TRBJ2-3, is KAGVTQTPRYLIKTRGQQVTLSCSPISGHRSVSWYQQTPGQGLQFLFEYFSETQRNKGNFPGRFSGRQFSNSRSEMNVSTLELGDSALYLCASPGLAGEDTQYFGPGTRLTVL.

The chain joins TRBV14 to TRBJ2-3; D might be TRBD2 (7 bases). CDR3 length equals 16 residues. The V gene lost 4 bases and the J gene lost 2 bases, with 16 bases spanning the gap. Germline assignment: CDR1 SGHDN and CDR2 FVKESK. CDR3 in amino acids: CASSPRRGGPTDTQYF. CDR3 nucleotides: TGTGCCAGCAGCCCCCGAAGGGGGGGGCCCACAGATACGCAGTATTTT.

This clone was recorded a few times. The chain recombines TRBV6-5 with TRBJ2-7; TRBD1 agrees at 8 bases. Germline V CDR1 and CDR2: MNHEY, SVGAGI. This CDR3 has 14 residues. V was pared by 6 bases and J by 0 bases, with 4 bases of the junction left unmatched. The CDR3 sequence is CASSQGASSYEQYF. CDR3 coding DNA: TGTGCCAGCAGCCAGGGGGCAAGCTCCTACGAGCAGTACTTC.

The table lists this clone with a few counts. The rearrangement uses TRBV7-9 and TRBJ2-5; D is unresolved. CDR3 size: 15 residues. Looked up from germline, CDR1 is SEHNR and CDR2 is FQNEAQ (reference sequence). Trimming shortened V by 5 bases and J by 5 bases, and 18 bases separated the two germline ends. The CDR3 DNA reads TGTGCCAGCAGCCTACAGTTGGAATGGTGGGAGACCCAGTACTTC. This encodes CASSLQLEWWETQYF.

The V and J genes are TRBV5-1 and TRBJ2-5; the match to TRBD2 covers 8 bases. The trim removed 1 base at V and 1 base at J, leaving 3 bases unmatched. CDR3 length: 15 amino acids. The germline V gene has CDR1 SGHRS and CDR2 YFSETQ. The CDR3 bases are TGCGCCAGCAGCTTGTTAGCGGGGCGCCAAGAGACCCAGTACTTC. Residues: CASSLLAGRQETQYF.

The CDR3 nucleotides read TGTGCCAGCAGCTTAAATGGACAGACCCAAGAGACCCAGTACTTC. Its protein product is CASSLNGQTQETQYF. The gene calls are TRBV7-7 and TRBJ2-5; maybe TRBD1 (6 bases). The length of the CDR3 is 15 residues. V gave up 2 bases and J gave up 1 base, with 11 bases separating them. The germline CDR1 and CDR2 sequences are SSHAT and FNYEAQ (reference sequence). The entire variable domain, with the rest obtained from reference TRBV7-7 and TRBJ2-5, is as follows: GAGVSQSPRYKVTKRGQDVTLRCDPISSHATLYWYQQALGQGPEFLTYFNYEAQPDKSGLPSDRFSAERPEGSISTLTIQRTEQRDSAMYRCASSLNGQTQETQYFGPGTRLLVL.

This clone was picked up a small number of times. The CDR3, as DNA: TGCGCCAGCAGCTTGGAAGGCGGGGACAGTGACGTGACCCAGTACTTC. Translated: CASSLEGGDSDVTQYF. The V call is TRBV5-1, the J call TRBJ2-5, with a possible D match to TRBD1 (7 bases). The ends were cut back, 0 bases at V and 7 bases at J, with 19 bases in the middle. This CDR3 region has 16 residues. CDR1 and CDR2 from the germline V gene are SGHRS and YFSETQ.

This chain uses TRBV6-1 with TRBJ2-5, with 8 bases lining up with TRBD1. The CDR3 consists of 14 residues. V lost 4 bases and J lost 4; bases outside the gene matches: 5. The germline gives CDR1 MNHNS, CDR2 SASEGT. The CDR3 DNA follows: TGTGCCAGCAGTGCGCAGGGGGCAGGAGAGACCCAGTACTTC. Protein product: CASSAQGAGETQYF.

This chain connects TRBV2 to TRBJ2-5; D is undetermined. The CDR3 is made up of 12 amino acids. Germline lookup yields CDR1 SNHLY and CDR2 FYNNEI. Trimming left V 6 bases short and J 2 bases short, with 7 bases between. This CDR3 is CASRLSQETQYF. CDR3 nucleotides: TGTGCCAGCAGACTGAGTCAAGAGACCCAGTACTTC.